The 9 T cell receptor beta chains below all came from one sample that was sequenced in a study of post-analysis software for immune sequencing data. No antigens are known for them. Study findings and constraints: The five TRBV segments detected at higher frequency in patients than in controls included TRBV5-6, TRBV5-1 and TRBV20-1.

The authors incorporated unique molecular identifiers into the TCR beta cDNA libraries. TCRdb redid the calling of the PCR reads with MiXCR, one entry per CDR3 protein. The sample contains roughly 800,000 distinct CDR3 sequences, just under 30% of which appear only once. The sequencing input was blood. Source of these receptors: a girl aged 10-17 years with multiple sclerosis.

V and J are TRBV5-6 and TRBJ2-5, with D possibly matching TRBD1 (5 bases). TRBJ2-1 matches the DNA end more closely, so the J call is doubtful. The CDR3 totals 15 residues. Germline lookup yields CDR1 SGHDT and CDR2 YYEEEE. Here the CDR3 reads CASSHPDSAVVTQFF. The CDR3, as DNA: TGTGCCAGCAGCCACCCCGACAGCGCCGTCGTGACCCAGTTCTTC.

This clonotype was observed a handful of times. V usage is TRBV3-1 and J usage is TRBJ2-3; the D is unclear. Trimming left V 4 bases short and J 1 base short, with 15 bases between. CDR3 length: 16 amino acids. Germline CDR1 LGHDT, CDR2 YNNKEL (reference sequence). The CDR3 nucleotides are TGTGCCAGCAGCCTAACTCGAGCAGAACGCACAGATACGCAGTATTTT. It yields the protein CASSLTRAERTDTQYF.

This clonotype was seen a handful of times. The CDR3 reads CATSRVGEARVGYTF. CDR3 coding DNA: TGTGCCACCAGCAGAGTTGGAGAGGCACGGGTTGGCTACACCTTC. The chain carries TRBV15 and TRBJ1-2; no clear D. Between the trimmed V and J ends, which lost 1 base and 7 bases, there was a span of 16 bases. CDR3 length: 15 residues. Germline CDR1 LNHNV, CDR2 YYDKDF (reference sequence).

As for this clonotype: The junction shows a germline mismatch at one end, possibly a read error. The chain combines TRBV5-1 with TRBJ2-5; D might be TRBD1 or TRBD2, each matching 5 bases. CDR1 is SGHRS and CDR2 is YFSETQ in the germline V gene. The CDR3 has 14 residues. The CDR3 bases are TGCGCCGGCAGCCCCGGGACCACAGAAGAGACCCAGTACTTC. As protein: CAGSPGTTEETQYF.

Written as DNA, the CDR3 is TGTGCCAGCAGTGCGCAGACCTATGGCTACACCTTC. Its protein is CASSAQTYGYTF. This chain joins TRBV7-2 and TRBJ1-2; D is unclear. The CDR3 spans 12 residues. V was trimmed by 6 bases and J by 4 bases, leaving 9 bases between them. Germline V gene data show CDR1 as SGHTA and CDR2 as FQGNSA.

The chain has TRBV7-7 and TRBJ2-5; 9 bases agree with TRBD1. TRBJ2-1 matches the DNA end more closely, so the J call is doubtful. The germline V gene encodes CDR1 SSHAT and CDR2 FNYEAQ (reference sequence). The CDR3 has 15 amino acids. CDR3 protein: CASSRGTGRQETQFF. DNA of the CDR3: TGTGCCAGCAGCCGAGGGACAGGGCGCCAAGAGACCCAGTTCTTC.

V gene TRBV6-5 combines with J gene TRBJ2-6; D uncertain. This CDR3 comprises 15 residues. V was cut by 6 bases and J by 0 bases, with 9 bases left in between. Germline V gene data show CDR1 as MNHEY and CDR2 as SVGAGI. CDR3 DNA: TGTGCCAGCAGGGCACGCCACTCTGGGGCCAACGTCCTGACTTTC. Translating it yields CASRARHSGANVLTF.

The table lists this clonotype with a few counts. V and J are TRBV12-3 or TRBV12-4 and TRBJ2-1; a possible D gene is TRBD1 (5 bases). Trimming took 8 bases from V and 8 from J, leaving 25 bases between them. The length of the CDR3 is 16 residues. The DNA for the CDR3 is TGTGCCAGCGGAGAGAACGCCGCTCCCCTGGGGCATGAGCAGTTCTTC. This sequence encodes CASGENAAPLGHEQFF.

This clonotype has a handful of counts. With a much larger clone just one base away, this may be a read error. The V call is TRBV7-9, the J call TRBJ2-3, with D tentatively TRBD1 (6 bases). With 5 bases removed from V and 6 bases from J, the gap between germline ends came to 18 bases. Germline V gene sequence: CDR1 SEHNR, CDR2 FQNEAQ (reference sequence). This CDR3 has 15 amino acids. The CDR3 region has the DNA TGTGCCAGCAGCCCCCAGGGGAGTTTGTGGGATACGCAGTATTTT. As protein: CASSPQGSLWDTQYF.